The 3 T cell receptor beta chains listed next were all sequenced from one sample in a study of blood T cell repertoires in COVID-19. TCRdb's copy holds only in-frame clones and misses some; the assay was immunoSEQ multiplex PCR. Of under 90,000 clones in the sample, approximately 88% were seen once. The source material was peripheral blood. These receptors all stem from a man aged 55 to 70 with acute or convalescent COVID-19.

The rearrangement joins TRBV18 to TRBJ1-6, with TRBD1 as a possible D gene (5 bases). Germline V gene data show CDR1 as KGHSH and CDR2 as LQKENI. V lost 3 bases and J lost 10, with 10 bases in between. This CDR3 region has 13 residues. CDR3 DNA: TGTGCCAGCTCACCCCCCAGGGAATCACCCCTCCACTTT. This gives the protein CASSPPRESPLHF.

The chain recombines TRBV18 with TRBJ1-2; D unresolved. Germline lookup yields CDR1 KGHSH and CDR2 LQKENI. Deletions cut 0 bases from V and 3 bases from J, with 14 bases between. The CDR3 contains 16 residues. The CDR3 bases are TGTGCCAGCTCACCACCGGTCGGGTCTGCAGACTATGGCTACACCTTC. Amino acids: CASSPPVGSADYGYTF.

V and J are TRBV13 and TRBJ2-1; TRBD2 aligns across 8 bases. The CDR3 consists of 13 residues. From germline, CDR1 is PRHDT and CDR2 FYEKMQ (reference sequence). V shed 5 bases, J shed 8 bases, and the junction held 5 bases outside the gene matches. CDR3 protein: CASSPGGIDEQFF. CDR3 DNA sequence: TGTGCCAGCAGCCCGGGGGGGATAGATGAGCAGTTCTTC.